One and the same sample provided the 12 T cell receptor beta chains below, sequenced in a study of naive and memory T cell subsets. The beta constant-region primer was an equimolar mix of two oligonucleotides covering TRBC1 and TRBC2. TCRdb re-derived calls from the UMI-ligation and nested PCR reads in MiXCR, one entry per CDR3 protein. The top ten hold 15% to 20% of the sample, which has roughly 21,000 distinct CDR3 sequences, more than 9.5% seen once. The material sequenced was central memory CD8+ T cells from blood. These receptors were collected from a human donor in good health.

This clonotype was found a few times. The chain employs TRBV20-1 and TRBJ1-1; no clear D. Germline CDR1 and CDR2: DFQATT and SNEGSKA (reference sequence). The CDR3 spans 13 residues. The V gene lost 3 bases and the J gene lost 2 bases, with 10 bases spanning the gap. The CDR3 coding sequence is TGCAGTGCTAGTGCTAAGAGCAACACTGAAGCTTTCTTT. Its translation is CSASAKSNTEAFF.

This clonotype came up many times. The CDR3 region is CASSDGSGEQYF. The CDR3 region has the DNA TGTGCCAGCAGTGACGGTTCCGGCGAGCAGTACTTC. V is TRBV6-2 or TRBV6-3 and J is TRBJ2-7, with D unresolved. Trimming cost V 5 bases and J 6 bases, with 11 bases left between them. CDR1 and CDR2 from the germline V gene are MNHEY and SVGEGT. This CDR3 region has 12 residues.

The V gene is TRBV9, the J gene TRBJ2-7; D possibly corresponds to TRBD2 (7 bases). CDR3 size: 12 residues. Trimming shortened V by 4 bases and J by 5 bases, and 10 bases separated the two germline ends. Germline V CDR1 and CDR2: SGDLS, YYNGEE. CDR3 sequence: CASSPGGHEQYF. For the CDR3, the DNA is TGTGCCAGCAGCCCGGGGGGCCACGAGCAGTACTTC.

This clonotype was seen a few times. The rearrangement links TRBV29-1 to TRBJ1-2; a possible D gene is TRBD1 (6 bases). Trimming took off 7 bases at V and 4 bases at J, with 16 bases between the two ends. Germline loops: CDR1 SQVTM, CDR2 ANQGSEA. CDR3 length: 13 residues. This chain's CDR3 is CSADRRSFYGYTF. The CDR3 DNA is TGCAGCGCTGACAGGAGAAGCTTCTATGGCTACACCTTC.

This clonotype was counted at least ten times. The chain recombines TRBV12-3 or TRBV12-4 with TRBJ1-6; D ambiguous. The germline V and J ends were trimmed by 7 bases and 1 base, with 14 bases remaining between them. This CDR3 comprises 16 residues. CDR3 DNA sequence: TGTGCCAGCAACAATCAAGGGAGGTCCTATAATTCACCCCTCCACTTT. Protein product: CASNNQGRSYNSPLHF.

The table lists this clonotype with a few counts. The chain recombines TRBV10-1 with TRBJ1-5; 7 bases align to TRBD1. V dropped 6 bases and J dropped 11; count of bases not matched to a gene: 13. In germline, CDR1 is WNHNN, CDR2 SYGVQD (reference sequence). The CDR3 length is 14 residues. CDR3 nucleotides: TGCGCCAGCAGCAGAGACAGGGATCACTTGACCCAGCATTTT. Amino acid sequence: CASSRDRDHLTQHF.

The chain joins TRBV28 to TRBJ1-1; a possible D gene is TRBD1 (6 bases). V lost 6 bases and J 0 bases, leaving 20 bases between the germline ends. Per germline, CDR1 MDHEN and CDR2 SYDVKM. The CDR3 runs 17 residues. CDR3 bases: TGTGCCAGCAGCCCATCAGGGGTAACGACCCTGAACACTGAAGCTTTCTTT. Its protein is CASSPSGVTTLNTEAFF. The full variable domain, rest sourced from reference TRBV28 and TRBJ1-1, is DVKVTQSSRYLVKRTGEKVFLECVQDMDHENMFWYRQDPGLGLRLIYFSYDVKMKEKGDIPEGYSVSREKKERFSLILESASTNQTSMYLCASSPSGVTTLNTEAFFGQGTRLTVV.

This clonotype has at least ten counts. At one end the junction does not follow the germline gene, possibly because of a read error. This chain connects TRBV20-1 to TRBJ2-7; possibly TRBD1 for D (5 bases). Per the germline V gene, CDR1 is DFQATT and CDR2 is SNEGSKA (reference sequence). This CDR3 spans 14 amino acids. The CDR3 is CSARDPGSSFEQYF. The DNA of the CDR3 is TGCAGTGCTAGAGATCCAGGGTCCTCCTTCGAGCAGTACTTC.

This clonotype was observed a few times. The chain uses TRBV20-1 and TRBJ2-2, with D uncertain. V was trimmed by 0 bases and J by 3 bases, leaving 2 bases between them. This CDR3 comprises 12 residues. Germline V gene sequence: CDR1 DFQATT, CDR2 SNEGSKA (reference sequence). CDR3 loop: CSAREYTGELFF. The CDR3 coding sequence is TGCAGTGCTAGAGAGTACACCGGGGAGCTGTTTTTT.

DNA of the CDR3: TGTGCCAGCAGGTCAACCGATAAGCATCTCGGCTACACCTTC. Protein: CASRSTDKHLGYTF. J is TRBJ1-2 and V is TRBV5-4; D is uncertain. V was trimmed by 5 bases and J by 8 bases, leaving 19 bases between them. The CDR3 is made up of 14 amino acids. Germline values: CDR1 SGHNT, CDR2 YYREEE (reference sequence).

This clonotype was counted many times. This sequence joins TRBV7-8 and TRBJ1-1; D is ambiguous. CDR1 is SGHVS and CDR2 is FQNEAQ in the germline V gene. This CDR3 region has 13 residues. The V gene lost 1 base and the J gene lost 4 bases, with 7 bases spanning the gap. CDR3: CASSLGTITEAFF. The CDR3 DNA reads as TGTGCCAGCAGCTTAGGAACCATCACTGAAGCTTTCTTT.

This clonotype was observed at least ten times. This chain uses TRBV15 with TRBJ2-5, with 10 bases lining up with TRBD1. Germline V gene sequence: CDR1 LNHNV, CDR2 YYDKDF (reference sequence). The CDR3 is 14 amino acids. Losses at the gene ends were 6 bases for V and 7 bases for J; bases not matched to a gene: 8. CDR3 residues: CATRTGGGPGTQYF. In DNA form, the CDR3 reads TGTGCCACCAGGACAGGGGGCGGCCCAGGGACCCAGTACTTC. The full variable domain, in which reference TRBV15 and TRBJ2-5 provide the parts outside the CDR3, is DAMVIQNPRYQVTQFGKPVTLSCSQTLNHNVMYWYQQKSSQAPKLLFHYYDKDFNNEADTPDNFQSRRPNTSFCFLDIRSPGLGDTAMYLCATRTGGGPGTQYFGPGTRLLVL.